Detailed here is one T cell receptor beta chain. The sample comes from a study of T cell changes during pregnancy in multiple sclerosis. Looked up from germline, CDR1 is ENHRY and CDR2 is SYGVKD. V trimming: 0 bases; J trimming: 5 bases; junction bases outside the gene matches: 2. This CDR3 comprises 15 residues. Repertoires were generated with immunoSEQ multiplex PCR, while TCRdb's copy carries only in-frame clones and drops some. The sample carries about 21,000 clones, 88% recorded once. The J gene is TRBJ1-5, the V gene TRBV10-3; 9 nucleotides align to TRBD1. The clonotype originates from a female donor in good health, enrolled as a control in a pregnancy study. This specimen consisted of CD8+ T cells from peripheral blood mononuclear cells, obtained in the third trimester of pregnancy. The CDR3: CAISESWTGDQPQHF. CDR3 nucleotides: TGTGCCATCAGTGAGTCTTGGACAGGGGATCAGCCCCAGCATTTT.